What follows are 25 T cell receptor beta chains derived from one specimen sequenced in a study of blood T cell repertoires in COVID-19. Produced via immunoSEQ multiplex PCR; TCRdb's table is partial and in-frame only. The sample lists more than 95,000 clones; 85% were seen once. Material: peripheral blood. These receptors were collected from a woman aged 80 or over with acute or convalescent COVID-19.

The chain couples TRBV10-2 to TRBJ1-2; 11 bases align to TRBD1. The CDR3 runs 16 residues. V gave up 6 bases and J gave up 4 bases; unmatched junction bases: 10. Germline values: CDR1 WSHSY, CDR2 SAAADI. The CDR3 here is CASSEGTGGRGYGYTF. CDR3 nucleotides: TGCGCCAGCAGCGAGGGGACAGGGGGTCGAGGCTATGGCTACACCTTC.

The V gene is TRBV5-6, the J gene TRBJ1-6, with 7 nucleotides matching TRBD1. Germline V CDR1 and CDR2: SGHDT, YYEEEE. Trimming cost V 3 bases and J 6 bases; bases outside gene matches: 3. CDR3 size: 14 residues. The CDR3 protein is CASSWTGGNSPLHF. CDR3 in DNA: TGTGCCAGCAGCTGGACAGGAGGTAATTCACCCCTCCACTTT.

This clone has just one count. The chain has TRBV27 and TRBJ2-1, with a possible D match to TRBD2 (6 bases). Trimming stripped 2 bases from V and 6 bases from J, with 8 bases between. Looked up from germline, CDR1 is MNHEY and CDR2 is SMNVEV (reference sequence). This CDR3 region has 13 residues. The CDR3 bases are TGTGCCAGCAGTTTACGGACTACCAATGAGCAGTTCTTC. It encodes CASSLRTTNEQFF.

This rearrangement joins TRBV7-8 to TRBJ1-2; TRBD1 might be the D (6 bases). The germline gives CDR1 SGHVS, CDR2 FQNEAQ. The CDR3 spans 16 residues. Trimming stripped 2 bases from V and 2 bases from J, with 15 bases between. CDR3 sequence (DNA): TGTGCCAGCAGCTTAATGCCAGGGGTGGGGAACTATGGCTACACCTTC. Translating gives CASSLMPGVGNYGYTF.

The V and J genes are TRBV14 and TRBJ1-2; maybe TRBD1 (6 bases). V lost 0 bases to trimming and J lost 8 bases, with 10 bases between them. In germline, CDR1 is SGHDN, CDR2 FVKESK. CDR3 length: 13 residues. The CDR3 reads CASSQDSRGGYTF. The CDR3 bases are TGTGCCAGCAGCCAAGATTCAAGGGGGGGCTACACCTTC.

This clone was recorded only once. The V gene is TRBV4-2, the J gene TRBJ1-4; TRBD1 is a possible D gene (5 bases). V lost 0 bases and J 8 bases, leaving 10 bases between the germline ends. Germline V gene lookup returns CDR1 LGHNA and CDR2 YNFKEQ. The length of the CDR3 is 14 residues. The DNA for the CDR3 is TGTGCCAGCAGCCAAGACGGGGGATACGAAAAACTGTTTTTT. This codes for CASSQDGGYEKLFF.

The chain is built from TRBV2 and TRBJ2-2, with 10 bases lining up with TRBD2. V gave up 6 bases and J gave up 4 bases; unmatched junction bases: 5. The germline V gene encodes CDR1 SNHLY and CDR2 FYNNEI. CDR3 length: 15 amino acids. The chain's CDR3 is CASRTSGGATGELFF. CDR3 in DNA: TGTGCCAGCAGGACAAGCGGGGGGGCCACCGGGGAGCTGTTTTTT.

This chain connects TRBV2 to TRBJ2-5; 8 nucleotides match TRBD1. The CDR3 runs 14 residues. Per germline, CDR1 SNHLY and CDR2 FYNNEI. The junction had 7 bases not matched to a gene; V was cut back by 5 bases and J by 5 bases. This chain's CDR3 is CASSTGGRGETQYF. The DNA of the CDR3 is TGTGCCAGCAGTACAGGGGGAAGAGGGGAGACCCAGTACTTC.

The chain is built from TRBV5-1 and TRBJ2-1; perhaps TRBD1 as D (5 bases). The V and J ends lost 3 bases and 3 bases respectively, with 7 bases between them. The CDR3 covers 13 residues. Per the germline V gene, CDR1 is SGHRS and CDR2 is YFSETQ. The CDR3, as DNA: TGCGCCAGCAGCTCCGACAGCTACAATGAGCAGTTCTTC. Amino acid sequence: CASSSDSYNEQFF.

The chain is built from TRBV28 and TRBJ1-2, with D possibly being TRBD1 (5 bases). The germline V and J ends were trimmed by 5 bases and 3 bases, with 13 bases remaining between them. CDR1 is MDHEN and CDR2 is SYDVKM in the germline V gene. The CDR3 covers 14 residues. CDR3 in DNA: TGTGCCAGCAGTCCCGCGGGGGGGGACTATGGCTACACCTTC. This gives the protein CASSPAGGDYGYTF.

The genes are TRBV7-9 and TRBJ1-5; 10 bases are a match to TRBD1. The CDR3 is made up of 13 amino acids. The germline gives CDR1 SEHNR, CDR2 FQNEAQ (reference sequence). Trimming cost V 6 bases and J 11 bases; bases outside gene matches: 7. The CDR3 DNA sequence: TGTGCCAGCAGTAGGGACAGGGGCACGGCCCAGCATTTT. Amino acids: CASSRDRGTAQHF.

The chain recombines TRBV2 with TRBJ2-5; TRBD1 agrees at 11 bases. The V segment lost 6 bases and the J segment 4 bases; nucleotides outside the gene matches: 7. CDR1 and CDR2 (germline): SNHLY, FYNNEI. CDR3 length: 15 amino acids. This chain's CDR3 is CASRRTGGGGETQYF. The CDR3 nucleotides read TGTGCCAGCAGACGGACAGGGGGCGGAGGAGAGACCCAGTACTTC.

In its sample, this clone was seen a few times. The chain couples TRBV7-9 to TRBJ1-4; no firm D call. In germline, CDR1 is SEHNR, CDR2 FQNEAQ (reference sequence). This CDR3 has 14 residues. V was clipped by 6 bases and J by 7 bases, with 15 bases between them. This CDR3 is CASSPWAGGEKLFF. For the CDR3, the DNA is TGTGCCAGCAGTCCATGGGCGGGTGGTGAAAAACTGTTTTTT.

This chain uses TRBV6-5 with TRBJ2-3; 9 bases line up with TRBD1. CDR1 MNHEY and CDR2 SVGAGI come from the germline V gene. The CDR3 has 14 amino acids. Trimming cost V 7 bases and J 7 bases; bases outside gene matches: 9. CDR3 amino acids: CASTGDRVVNTQYF. The CDR3 coding sequence is TGTGCCAGCACCGGGGACAGGGTCGTAAATACGCAGTATTTT.

This clone has more than one count but fewer than ten. Other DNA sequences in the sample encode the same CDR3. This rearrangement joins TRBV2 to TRBJ1-4; D gene ambiguous. CDR1 and CDR2 from the germline V gene are SNHLY and FYNNEI. Trimming left V 6 bases short and J 3 bases short, with 14 bases between. The CDR3 runs 15 residues. The CDR3 protein is CASRPLAGANEKLFF. Here the CDR3 DNA reads TGTGCCAGCAGGCCTTTGGCGGGTGCTAATGAAAAACTGTTTTTT.

This clone was seen once. This chain joins TRBV7-9 and TRBJ1-4, with D perhaps TRBD1 (5 bases). Germline CDR1 reads SEHNR; CDR2 reads FQNEAQ (reference sequence). The CDR3 is 15 residues long. V was trimmed by 3 bases and J by 0 bases, leaving 8 bases between them. This CDR3 is CASSFPGTTNEKLFF. The CDR3 nucleotides are TGTGCCAGCAGCTTCCCAGGGACAACTAATGAAAAACTGTTTTTT. The full variable domain, rest sourced from reference TRBV7-9 and TRBJ1-4, is DTGVSQNPRHKITKRGQNVTFRCDPISEHNRLYWYRQTLGQGPEFLTYFQNEAQLEKSRLLSDRFSAERPKGSFSTLEIQRTEQGDSAMYLCASSFPGTTNEKLFFGSGTQLSVL.

The chain has TRBV18 and TRBJ1-2; D gene uncertain. Germline lookup yields CDR1 KGHSH and CDR2 LQKENI. Trimming left V 8 bases short and J 4 bases short, with 23 bases between. The CDR3 is 16 amino acids. In DNA, the CDR3 is TGTGCCAGCGCGCTGGATGCGGGGTTTGAAGCCTATGGCTACACCTTC. Encoded protein: CASALDAGFEAYGYTF. Complete variable domain (other parts from reference TRBV18 and TRBJ1-2): NAGVMQNPRHLVRRRGQEARLRCSPMKGHSHVYWYRQLPEEGLKFMVYLQKENIIDESGMPKERFSAEFPKEGPSILRIQQVVRGDSAAYFCASALDAGFEAYGYTFGSGTRLTVV.

This clone has only a few counts. J is TRBJ2-5 and V is TRBV28, with 13 bases matching TRBD2. With 6 bases clipped from V and 2 bases from J, the junction kept 6 bases outside the gene matches. Germline CDR1 and CDR2: MDHEN and SYDVKM. The CDR3 is 16 residues long. The CDR3 spells CASRNGLAGEQETQYF. Here the CDR3 DNA reads TGTGCCAGCAGGAACGGACTAGCGGGGGAGCAAGAGACCCAGTACTTC.

The chain carries TRBV3-1 (or the pseudogene TRBV3-2) and TRBJ1-2, with D uncertain. The CDR3 has 15 amino acids. Germline V gene lookup returns CDR1 LGHDT and CDR2 YNNKEL (reference sequence). Trimming left V 4 bases short and J 4 bases short, with 16 bases between. CDR3 in amino acids: CASSPLVGGSYGYTF. CDR3 nucleotide sequence: TGTGCCAGCAGCCCATTGGTAGGCGGATCCTATGGCTACACCTTC.

The chain uses TRBV20-1 and TRBJ2-4; D is possibly TRBD2 (6 bases). The CDR3 loop spans 15 amino acids. Germline values: CDR1 DFQATT, CDR2 SNEGSKA (reference sequence). The V gene lost 3 bases and the J gene lost 3 bases, with 15 bases spanning the gap. The CDR3 here is CSASDTSLGKNIQYF. CDR3 DNA sequence: TGCAGTGCTAGTGACACTAGCTTGGGCAAAAACATTCAGTACTTC.

This chain connects TRBV9 to TRBJ1-1; D is perhaps TRBD1 (5 bases). The CDR3 spans 14 residues. Germline V gene data show CDR1 as SGDLS and CDR2 as YYNGEE. V was shortened by 2 bases and J by 0 bases, with 8 bases between the two germline ends. DNA for the CDR3: TGTGCCAGCAGCGTCAGACAGATGAACACTGAAGCTTTCTTT. Its protein is CASSVRQMNTEAFF.

The gene calls are TRBV5-1 and TRBJ2-2; TRBD1 might be the D (5 bases). The CDR3 loop spans 14 amino acids. V was cut by 5 bases and J by 1 base, with 9 bases left in between. The V gene's germline CDR1 is SGHRS and CDR2 YFSETQ. CDR3 DNA: TGCGCCAGCAGGGCGACAGTGAACACCGGGGAGCTGTTTTTT. Protein: CASRATVNTGELFF.

The rearrangement uses TRBV5-4 and TRBJ2-5; maybe TRBD1 (5 bases). This CDR3 has 13 amino acids. The V gene's germline CDR1 is SGHNT and CDR2 YYREEE (reference sequence). Trimming removed 2 bases at V and 4 bases at J, with 9 bases between. The CDR3, as DNA: TGTGCCAGCAGCTTAAGGGGTGTAGAGACCCAGTACTTC. It yields the protein CASSLRGVETQYF. The full variable domain, in which reference TRBV5-4 and TRBJ2-5 provide the parts outside the CDR3, is ETGVTQSPTHLIKTRGQQVTLRCSSQSGHNTVSWYQQALGQGPQFIFQYYREEENGRGNFPPRFSGLQFPNYSSELNVNALELDDSALYLCASSLRGVETQYFGPGTRLLVL.

On this clone: The same CDR3 can be traced to other DNA sequences in this sample. The rearrangement links TRBV7-9 to TRBJ1-4, with 8 bases fitting TRBD1. The germline V gene has CDR1 SEHNR and CDR2 FQNEAQ (reference sequence). There are 14 residues in the CDR3. V gave up 1 base and J gave up 6 bases; unmatched junction bases: 1. The CDR3 here is CASSLGTGYEKLFF. CDR3 nucleotides: TGTGCCAGCAGCTTAGGGACAGGGTATGAAAAACTGTTTTTT.

The rearrangement joins TRBV28 to TRBJ1-2; 7 nucleotides agree with TRBD1. After removal of 6 bases from V and 4 bases from J, the junction contained 14 bases not matched to a gene. The CDR3 has 16 residues. The V gene's germline CDR1 is MDHEN and CDR2 SYDVKM. The chain's CDR3 is CASSRSGTDSIYGYTF. The CDR3 DNA sequence: TGTGCCAGCAGCCGCTCCGGGACAGACTCAATCTATGGCTACACCTTC.